The 24 T cell receptor beta chains below all came from one sample that was sequenced in a study of blood T cell repertoires in COVID-19. The repertoire was sequenced with immunoSEQ multiplex PCR; TCRdb's copy has only in-frame clones and lacks some. The repertoire has some 250,000 clones, approximately 91% of them found once; the top ten carry 2.3%. The specimen sequenced was PBMCs or T cells enriched from blood (not recorded which). The receptors stem from a woman aged 40 to 55 with acute COVID-19.

The chain carries TRBV7-9 and TRBJ2-7; 8 nucleotides match TRBD1. The CDR3 extends over 17 amino acids. Germline CDR1 reads SEHNR; CDR2 reads FQNEAQ (reference sequence). The J segment lost 5 bases and the V segment lost 1 base, leaving 13 bases of the junction unmatched. The CDR3 loop reads CASSLEAWWQGADEQYF. CDR3 bases: TGTGCCAGCAGCTTAGAAGCTTGGTGGCAGGGGGCCGACGAGCAGTACTTC. The full variable domain, with the rest looked up from reference TRBV7-9 and TRBJ2-7, is DTGVSQNPRHKITKRGQNVTFRCDPISEHNRLYWYRQTLGQGPEFLTYFQNEAQLEKSRLLSDRFSAERPKGSFSTLEIQRTEQGDSAMYLCASSLEAWWQGADEQYFGPGTRLTVT.

The chain joins TRBV9 to TRBJ2-3; D is perhaps TRBD2 (5 bases). Germline V lookup: CDR1 SGDLS, CDR2 YYNGEE. Trimming removed 3 bases at V and 4 bases at J, with 24 bases between. The CDR3 covers 18 residues. The CDR3 loop is CASSAEEGLGFQADTQYF. CDR3 nucleotides: TGTGCCAGCAGCGCCGAAGAGGGCCTAGGGTTCCAGGCAGATACGCAGTATTTT.

This chain links TRBV7-9 with TRBJ2-7; possible D gene TRBD2, 7 bases. This CDR3 region has 13 residues. V lost 5 bases and J lost 3, with 11 bases in between. Germline V CDR1 and CDR2: SEHNR, FQNEAQ (reference sequence). The CDR3 protein is CASSPGGLYEQYF. Written as DNA, the CDR3 is TGTGCCAGCAGCCCGGGGGGCCTCTACGAGCAGTACTTC.

V gene TRBV4-1 combines with J gene TRBJ1-5; a weak D match, TRBD1 (6 bases). This CDR3 is built from 15 residues. Trimming pared 1 base from V and 5 bases from J, leaving 12 bases between. The germline gives CDR1 MGHRA, CDR2 YSYEKL. CDR3 amino acids: CASSQATGWDQPQHF. CDR3 sequence (DNA): TGCGCCAGCAGCCAAGCCACAGGGTGGGATCAGCCCCAGCATTTT.

This clone has a single count. The chain combines TRBV19 with TRBJ2-1; TRBD1 is a possible D gene (6 bases). Per germline, CDR1 LNHDA and CDR2 SQIVND (reference sequence). Trimming left V 2 bases short and J 2 bases short, with 7 bases between. This CDR3 region has 14 residues. The CDR3 region has the DNA TGTGCCAGTAGTATAAGGACAGCCTACAATGAGCAGTTCTTC. It codes for CASSIRTAYNEQFF.

The chain combines TRBV7-2 with TRBJ1-6; a weak D match, TRBD1 (5 bases). The V gene lost 6 bases and the J gene lost 6 bases, with 21 bases spanning the gap. Looked up from germline, CDR1 is SGHTA and CDR2 is FQGNSA. CDR3 length equals 17 residues. This CDR3 reads CASSKGWGEALNSPLHF. The CDR3 coding sequence is TGTGCCAGCAGTAAAGGGTGGGGCGAAGCACTTAATTCACCCCTCCACTTT.

This chain connects TRBV5-4 to TRBJ1-2, with D tentatively TRBD1 (6 bases). The V gene lost 3 bases and the J gene lost 3 bases, with 9 bases spanning the gap. Per the germline V gene, CDR1 is SGHNT and CDR2 is YYREEE (reference sequence). The CDR3 is made up of 13 amino acids. CDR3 residues: CASSWQGYYGYTF. The CDR3 DNA sequence: TGTGCCAGCAGCTGGCAGGGGTACTATGGCTACACCTTC.

With regard to this clone: The same CDR3 also results from other DNA sequences found in this sample. The genes are TRBV30 and TRBJ1-3; possibly TRBD1 for D (5 bases). Germline CDR1 reads GTSNPN; CDR2 reads SVGIG (reference sequence). This CDR3 spans 14 amino acids. The V end lost 0 bases, the J end lost 0 bases, and 6 bases lay between the germline ends. In DNA form, the CDR3 reads TGTGCCTGGAGTGTCGGGGGCTCTGGAAACACCATATATTTT. Protein: CAWSVGGSGNTIYF.

This chain uses TRBV27 with TRBJ2-5; the D gene is possibly TRBD2 (5 bases). Trimming shortened V by 6 bases and J by 5 bases, and 16 bases separated the two germline ends. Germline CDR1 MNHEY, CDR2 SMNVEV (reference sequence). The CDR3 loop spans 14 amino acids. As DNA, the CDR3 is TGTGCCAGCAGCCTCCAACTAGATTCTGAGACCCAGTACTTC. This encodes CASSLQLDSETQYF.

The chain carries TRBV4-2 and TRBJ2-5; TRBD2 matches at 9 bases. Trimming removed 0 bases from V and 1 base from J; junction bases left unmatched: 0. CDR1 LGHNA and CDR2 YNFKEQ come from the germline V gene. This CDR3 comprises 15 residues. The CDR3 nucleotides are TGTGCCAGCAGCCAAGAGCGGGGGGGCCAAGAGACCCAGTACTTC. Encoded protein: CASSQERGGQETQYF.

V is TRBV5-1 and J is TRBJ1-2; a weak D match, TRBD1 (6 bases). Trimming removed 0 bases from V and 3 bases from J, with 9 bases in between. The germline V gene has CDR1 SGHRS and CDR2 YFSETQ. The CDR3 sequence is 14 residues long. CDR3 region: CASSLGGRDYGYTF. The DNA for the CDR3 is TGCGCCAGCAGCTTGGGGGGGCGCGACTATGGCTACACCTTC.

The chain recombines TRBV5-4 with TRBJ2-1; 7 nucleotides agree with TRBD1. Germline V gene sequence: CDR1 SGHNT, CDR2 YYREEE (reference sequence). The CDR3 sequence is 17 residues long. V was pared by 4 bases and J by 4 bases, with 14 bases of the junction left unmatched. This CDR3 reads CASSHALRDRPYNEQFF. CDR3 bases: TGTGCCAGCAGCCACGCCCTCCGGGACAGACCGTACAATGAGCAGTTCTTC.

The chain uses TRBV18 and TRBJ1-2, with 9 bases that match TRBD1. The CDR3 runs to 16 residues. J lost 5 bases, V lost 1 base, and 8 bases had no gene match. CDR1 and CDR2 from the germline V gene are KGHSH and LQKENI. CDR3 loop: CASSPLGDRERYGYTF. The CDR3 nucleotides read TGTGCCAGCTCACCACTTGGGGACAGGGAGCGGTATGGCTACACCTTC. Filled out from reference TRBV18 and TRBJ1-2, the complete variable domain reads NAGVMQNPRHLVRRRGQEARLRCSPMKGHSHVYWYRQLPEEGLKFMVYLQKENIIDESGMPKERFSAEFPKEGPSILRIQQVVRGDSAAYFCASSPLGDRERYGYTFGSGTRLTVV.

The rearrangement uses TRBV6-5 and TRBJ1-1; a possible D gene is TRBD1 (5 bases). CDR3 length: 14 amino acids. V was shortened by 7 bases and J by 4 bases, with 16 bases between the two germline ends. Germline lookup yields CDR1 MNHEY and CDR2 SVGAGI. CDR3 DNA sequence: TGTGCCAGCACCGGGGGTCTCGGCGGCACTGAAGCTTTCTTT. It encodes CASTGGLGGTEAFF.

The chain couples TRBV18 to TRBJ2-7; weak D call: TRBD2 (5 bases). CDR1 is KGHSH and CDR2 is LQKENI in the germline V gene. Trimming stripped 5 bases from V and 2 bases from J, with 7 bases between. The CDR3 spans 12 residues. CDR3 bases: TGTGCCAGCTCATTAGCGACCTACGAGCAGTACTTC. It is translated as CASSLATYEQYF. Together with reference TRBV18 and TRBJ2-7, the CDR3 gives the full variable domain: NAGVMQNPRHLVRRRGQEARLRCSPMKGHSHVYWYRQLPEEGLKFMVYLQKENIIDESGMPKERFSAEFPKEGPSILRIQQVVRGDSAAYFCASSLATYEQYFGPGTRLTVT.

The chain couples TRBV2 to TRBJ2-5; D may be TRBD2 (6 bases). This CDR3 comprises 15 residues. V shed 6 bases and J shed 2 bases, with 16 bases lying between them. Germline CDR1 and CDR2: SNHLY and FYNNEI. CDR3 DNA: TGTGCCAGCAGCCTCCCGGGACTTACTCAAGAGACCCAGTACTTC. As protein: CASSLPGLTQETQYF.

The chain joins TRBV27 to TRBJ2-1; 12 nucleotides align to TRBD2. CDR1 is MNHEY, CDR2 SMNVEV, per germline (reference sequence). V trimming: 5 bases; J trimming: 12 bases; junction bases outside the gene matches: 17. This CDR3 is built from 17 residues. CDR3 coding DNA: TGTGCCAGCAGTGGCGGTCGGTTACTAGCGGGAGGTGGTGGGCAGTTCTTC. Protein sequence: CASSGGRLLAGGGGQFF.

A single count supports this clone. The genes are TRBV18 and TRBJ2-1; 14 nucleotides line up with TRBD2. Trimming took 1 base from V and 8 from J; bases not matched to a gene: 10. The CDR3 loop spans 18 amino acids. CDR1 is KGHSH, CDR2 LQKENI, per germline. The DNA for the CDR3 is TGTGCCAGCTCACCACAGCCCCCGGGACTAGCGGGAGCGGATGAGCAGTTCTTC. It yields the protein CASSPQPPGLAGADEQFF.

This chain's CDR3 is CASSATGDGSPLHF. The DNA of the CDR3 is TGTGCCAGCAGTGCGACAGGGGATGGATCACCCCTCCACTTT. The chain combines TRBV6-4 with TRBJ1-6, with 8 bases matching TRBD1. The CDR3 is 14 amino acids. CDR1 MRHNA and CDR2 SNTAGT come from the germline V gene. V lost 4 bases to trimming and J lost 10 bases; unmatched junction nucleotides: 6.

This chain uses TRBV5-8 with TRBJ2-3, with 12 nucleotides matching TRBD2. The germline CDR1 and CDR2 sequences are SGHTS and YDEGEE. This CDR3 is 18 amino acids long. J lost 4 bases, V lost 2 bases, and 11 bases had no gene match. This CDR3 reads CASSFRSLAGGGADTQYF. The CDR3 nucleotides read TGTGCCAGCAGCTTTCGTTCACTAGCGGGGGGAGGTGCAGATACGCAGTATTTT. Together with reference TRBV5-8 and TRBJ2-3, the CDR3 gives the full variable domain: EAGVTQSPTHLIKTRGQQATLRCSPISGHTSVYWYQQALGLGLQFLLWYDEGEERNRGNFPPRFSGRQFPNYSSELNVNALELEDSALYLCASSFRSLAGGGADTQYFGPGTRLTVL.

Concerning this clone: Other DNA sequences in the same sample also yield this CDR3. The J gene is TRBJ1-1, the V gene TRBV18, with TRBD1 identical over 9 bases. After removal of 4 bases from V and 2 bases from J, the junction contained 2 bases not matched to a gene. The CDR3 totals 14 residues. Germline CDR1 KGHSH, CDR2 LQKENI. CDR3 sequence: CASSRDRVNTEAFF. CDR3 coding DNA: TGTGCCAGCTCACGGGACAGGGTTAACACTGAAGCTTTCTTT.

This clone was detected only a few times. The chain carries TRBV4-1 and TRBJ2-1; the match to TRBD2 covers 7 bases. This CDR3 contains 15 residues. V lost 4 bases to trimming and J lost 0 bases; unmatched junction nucleotides: 3. Germline V gene lookup returns CDR1 MGHRA and CDR2 YSYEKL. The CDR3 DNA reads as TGCGCCAGCAGCCGTAGCGGGCCCTCCTACAATGAGCAGTTCTTC. It is translated as CASSRSGPSYNEQFF.

The V gene is TRBV28, the J gene TRBJ1-2; weak D call: TRBD1 (5 bases). Trimming stripped 6 bases from V and 4 bases from J, with 15 bases between. There are 14 residues in the CDR3. CDR1 and CDR2 from the germline V gene are MDHEN and SYDVKM. As DNA, the CDR3 is TGTGCCAGCAGCCCCTACCAGGGTACCTATGGCTACACCTTC. Protein product: CASSPYQGTYGYTF.

In regard to this clone: At the DNA level, this CDR3 is encoded by other sequences in the same sample as well. V is TRBV2 and J is TRBJ2-1, with TRBD2 identical over 8 bases. CDR3 length: 14 amino acids. CDR1 and CDR2 (germline): SNHLY, FYNNEI. Trimming took 7 bases from V and 0 from J; bases not matched to a gene: 2. The CDR3 region is CASIAGSSYNEQFF. The CDR3 coding sequence is TGTGCCAGCATAGCGGGGAGCTCCTACAATGAGCAGTTCTTC.